The clone carrying this T cell receptor beta chain was counted many times. Trimming took off 3 bases at V and 4 bases at J, with 7 bases between the two ends. The CDR3 totals 12 residues. Germline V CDR1 and CDR2: DFQATT, SNEGSKA (reference sequence). The data stem from a study of T-cell reconstitution after alpha-beta-depleted transplantation in children. Unique molecular identifiers were used in preparing the TCRbeta library. Each CDR3 protein is one row after TCRdb ran MiXCR on the PCR reads. There are 610,000 or so distinct CDR3 sequences in the sample; around 27% occur only once, and around a third lies in the top ten.

This TCR came from a boy under two years old with Wiskott-Aldrich syndrome, due to receive a stem cell transplant. This chain links TRBV20-1 with TRBJ2-1; maybe TRBD2 (6 bases). The source material was PBMCs, sampled before TCRalphabeta/CD19-depleted stem cell transplant. The CDR3 region is CSASGTYNEQFF. CDR3 DNA: TGCAGTGCTAGCGGGACTTACAATGAGCAGTTCTTC.